The 28 T cell receptor beta chains presented below share a single source sample, sequenced in a study of T cell clonality in common variable immunodeficiency. Repertoires were generated with immunoSEQ multiplex PCR, while TCRdb's copy carries only in-frame clones and drops some. This sample has some 60,000 clones, each found more than once. The sample was peripheral blood mononuclear cells. The source of these receptors is a person between 18 and 75 years old in good health.

This clone occurred many times. Coverage ceases 3 residues before the CDR3 finishes, and the germline J gene fills in the end. V usage is TRBV20-1 and J usage is TRBJ1-1; 12 bases line up with TRBD1. Germline assignment: CDR1 DFQATT and CDR2 SNEGSKA (reference sequence). The junction had 6 bases not matched to a gene; V was cut back by 3 bases and J by 4 bases. This CDR3 has 15 residues. The CDR3 DNA, read in part, is TGCAGTGCTAGGGGACAGGGGGCGGCTCGCACTGAA. Translation: CSARGQGAARTE. The whole CDR3 reads CSARGQGAARTEAFF.

This clone has ten or more counts. The read ends 3 residues shy of where the CDR3 ends; the end is completed using the germline J gene. V and J are TRBV5-6 and TRBJ1-1; 9 nucleotides align to TRBD1. This CDR3 comprises 13 residues. V gave up 6 bases and J gave up 4 bases; unmatched junction bases: 4. CDR1 SGHDT and CDR2 YYEEEE come from the germline V gene. The CDR3 bases that were read are TGTGCCAGCAACCGGGACAGGGTCACTGAA. It yields the protein CASNRDRVTE. From start to end, the CDR3 is CASNRDRVTEAFF.

This clone has ten or more counts. Read sequence stops 3 residues before the CDR3 end, and the germline J gene provides the missing end. The J gene is TRBJ1-4, the V gene TRBV28, with 10 bases matching TRBD1. Germline V lookup: CDR1 MDHEN, CDR2 SYDVKM. The J segment lost 8 bases and the V segment lost 8 bases, leaving 5 bases of the junction unmatched. CDR3 length equals 13 residues. Incomplete CDR3 DNA: TGTGCCAGCCTCCGGGACAGGGGCGAAAAA. Protein product: CASLRDRGEK. The entire CDR3 is CASLRDRGEKLFF.

At least ten counts were recorded for this clone. Read sequence stops 3 residues before the CDR3 end, and the germline J gene provides the missing end. The chain has TRBV6-2 or TRBV6-3 and TRBJ2-5, with 10 bases that match TRBD2. The ends lost 2 bases at V and 5 bases at J; junction bases unmatched: 5. The germline V gene encodes CDR1 MNHEY and CDR2 SVGEGT. The CDR3 consists of 15 residues. Partial CDR3 DNA: TGTGCCAGCAGTTACGGCGGACTAGCGGACGAGACC. As protein: CASSYGGLADET. The entire CDR3 is CASSYGGLADETQYF.

This clone was recorded many times. The read stops 3 residues short of the end of the CDR3; the missing end is completed from the germline J gene. This rearrangement joins TRBV5-1 to TRBJ1-5; D not resolved. The germline V gene encodes CDR1 SGHRS and CDR2 YFSETQ. The CDR3 sequence is 16 residues long. V lost 0 bases and J 0 bases, leaving 10 bases between the germline ends. Incomplete CDR3 DNA: TGCGCCAGCAGCTTGGCCGGGGATTATAGCAATCAGCCC. This encodes CASSLAGDYSNQP. The whole CDR3 protein is CASSLAGDYSNQPQHF.

This clone was counted ten times or more. The CDR3 is cut off 3 residues early in the read; its end comes from the germline J gene. This sequence joins TRBV11-3 and TRBJ2-7; 7 nucleotides agree with TRBD2. V lost 3 bases to trimming and J lost 3 bases; unmatched junction nucleotides: 2. From germline, CDR1 is SGHNT and CDR2 YENEEA. The CDR3 sequence is 13 residues long. The sequenced part of the CDR3 DNA is TGTGCCAGCAGCTTTAGGGACTACTACGAG. It yields the protein CASSFRDYYE. The full CDR3 sequence reads CASSFRDYYEQYF.

This clone was recorded at least ten times. From the germline J gene comes the end of the CDR3, since the read stops 3 residues before it. The V and J genes are TRBV7-2 and TRBJ2-1, with TRBD2 as a possible D gene (5 bases). The V gene's germline CDR1 is SGHTA and CDR2 FQGNSA. The CDR3 length is 14 residues. Trimming pared 2 bases from V and 2 bases from J, leaving 7 bases between. CDR3 DNA, as far as it was read: TGTGCCAGCAGCTTACTAGCTCCCTACAATGAG. Protein: CASSLLAPYNE. The whole CDR3 sequence reads CASSLLAPYNEQFF.

This clone was counted ten times or more. The DNA read from the CDR3 is TGTGCCAGCAGCCCCGGGTCCAACTATGGC. Translated: CASSPGSNYG. The CDR3 as a whole reads CASSPGSNYGYTF. This chain uses TRBV6-2 or TRBV6-3 with TRBJ1-2; D not certain. The CDR3 end is not reached by the read, which stops 3 residues before it; the germline J gene fills it in. The ends were cut back, 6 bases at V and 2 bases at J, with 10 bases in the middle. Germline values: CDR1 MNHEY, CDR2 SVGEGT. The CDR3 runs to 13 residues.

This clone was seen repeatedly, ten times or more. The CDR3 end falls 3 residues outside the read, so it is completed with the germline J gene. The rearrangement links TRBV20-1 to TRBJ2-7; possibly TRBD1 for D (6 bases). V was cut by 3 bases and J by 0 bases, with 12 bases left in between. This CDR3 comprises 14 residues. The V gene's germline CDR1 is DFQATT and CDR2 SNEGSKA (reference sequence). CDR3 sequence reads: CSASDQGSSYEQYF. Partial CDR3 DNA: TGCAGTGCTAGTGACCAGGGGAGCTCCTACGAG.

This clone was seen repeatedly, ten times or more. The missing CDR3 end, 3 residues past where the read stops, is filled in from the germline J gene. The V and J genes are TRBV13 and TRBJ2-1; the D gene is possibly TRBD1 (6 bases). The germline V and J ends were trimmed by 1 base and 9 bases, with 10 bases remaining between them. Germline V gene lookup returns CDR1 PRHDT and CDR2 FYEKMQ (reference sequence). The CDR3 runs 13 residues. The part of the CDR3 DNA that was read is TGTGCCAGCAGCTTAGAGAGGGGGAGTGAG. Translation gives CASSLERGSE. The CDR3 reads in full as CASSLERGSEQFF. The full variable domain, rest sourced from reference TRBV13 and TRBJ2-1, is AAGVIQSPRHLIKEKRETATLKCYPIPRHDTVYWYQQGPGQDPQFLISFYEKMQSDKGSIPDRFSAQQFSDYHSELNMSSLELGDSALYFCASSLERGSEQFFGPGTRLTVL.

This clone was detected many times. The sequenced fragment ends 3 residues before the CDR3 boundary, so the rest is inferred from the germline J gene. The chain joins TRBV4-1 to TRBJ2-6; D remains unclear. The V gene's germline CDR1 is MGHRA and CDR2 YSYEKL. V lost 1 base and J lost 4, with 5 bases in between. This CDR3 comprises 14 residues. The DNA read from the CDR3 is TGCGCCAGCAGCCAAGTCGGGGGGGCCAACGTC. Amino acids: CASSQVGGANV. The CDR3, in full, reads CASSQVGGANVLTF.

At least ten counts were recorded for this clone. The CDR3 extends 3 residues past the end of the read, so its final part is completed from the germline J gene. The chain employs TRBV5-4 and TRBJ2-5; a possible D gene is TRBD1 (6 bases). Trimming removed 0 bases at V and 6 bases at J, with 9 bases between. The CDR3 contains 13 residues. Germline-derived CDR1 and CDR2 are SGHNT and YYREEE (reference sequence). CDR3 amino acids: CASSLEGVQTQYF. The CDR3 DNA, read in part, is TGTGCCAGCAGCTTGGAGGGGGTGCAGACC.

This clone was counted at least ten times. The read terminates 3 residues before the CDR3 end, so the remaining end is supplied by the germline J gene. The chain recombines TRBV5-1 with TRBJ2-1; 9 positions agree with TRBD2. Germline loops: CDR1 SGHRS, CDR2 YFSETQ. The CDR3 runs 16 residues. The J segment lost 4 bases and the V segment lost 0 bases, leaving 5 bases of the junction unmatched. CDR3 residues: CASSLVPSGTYNEQFF. CDR3 DNA, as far as it was read: TGCGCCAGCAGCTTGGTTCCTAGCGGGACTTACAATGAG.

This clone showed up many times. The read stops 3 residues short of the end of the CDR3; the missing end is completed from the germline J gene. This rearrangement joins TRBV4-1 to TRBJ1-6; 9 bases are shared with TRBD1. The V and J ends lost 3 bases and 7 bases, in that order; junction bases with no gene match: 7. This CDR3 is built from 16 residues. The V gene's germline CDR1 is MGHRA and CDR2 YSYEKL. CDR3 sequence: CASSHNRDRENSPLHF. CDR3 bases read: TGCGCCAGCAGCCATAACCGGGACAGGGAGAATTCACCC.

This clone was observed a handful of times. A much bigger clone sits one base away, suggesting this may be a read error. The observed sequence ends 3 residues before the CDR3 terminus, with the missing tail filled in from the germline J gene. The chain is built from TRBV25-1 and TRBJ2-3; 11 bases map to TRBD2. Trimming at V came to 2 bases and at J to 3 bases, leaving 1 base not matched to a gene. The CDR3 runs to 15 residues. Germline CDR1 is MGHDK and CDR2 is SYGVNS. The CDR3 sequence is CASSELAGGTDTQYF. The sequenced part of the CDR3 DNA is TGTGCCAGCAGTGAACTAGCGGGAGGAACAGATACG.

This clone was observed many times. Sequencing ends 3 residues short of the CDR3 end; the germline J gene provides the rest. V and J are TRBV20-1 and TRBJ2-7; no clear D gene. Trimming pared 0 bases from V and 3 bases from J, leaving 12 bases between. The CDR3 has 14 amino acids. Germline values: CDR1 DFQATT, CDR2 SNEGSKA (reference sequence). CDR3 DNA, as far as it was read: TGCAGTGCTAGAGATCCAAGCGTATTCTACGAG. It translates to CSARDPSVFYE. The whole CDR3 protein reads CSARDPSVFYEQYF.

At least ten counts were recorded for this clone. The CDR3 end falls 3 residues outside the read, so it is completed with the germline J gene. This chain uses TRBV5-1 with TRBJ2-7; 8 bases are shared with TRBD1. V lost 4 bases and J lost 6; bases outside the gene matches: 9. The CDR3 is made up of 14 amino acids. Germline V lookup: CDR1 SGHRS, CDR2 YFSETQ. Here the CDR3 reads CASSPLDRAGEQYF. CDR3 DNA, as far as it was read: TGCGCCAGCAGCCCTCTGGACAGGGCCGGCGAG.

This clone was seen repeatedly, ten times or more. Read coverage stops 3 residues before the CDR3 terminus; the germline J gene supplies the remainder. The V call is TRBV19, the J call TRBJ2-5, with 14 positions matching TRBD2. The germline CDR1 and CDR2 sequences are LNHDA and SQIVND (reference sequence). Trimming cost V 6 bases and J 1 base; bases outside gene matches: 1. The CDR3 length is 15 residues. Here the CDR3 reads CASRGTSGSQETQYF. The part of the CDR3 DNA that was read is TGTGCCAGTAGAGGGACTAGCGGGAGCCAAGAGACC.

This clone was detected many times. The read stops 3 residues short of the end of the CDR3; the missing end is completed from the germline J gene. The chain has TRBV24-1 and TRBJ1-2; unclear D gene. V was cut by 3 bases and J by 3 bases, with 7 bases left in between. The germline CDR1 and CDR2 sequences are KGHDR and SFDVKD. This CDR3 has 13 amino acids. CDR3 amino acids: CATSDGGDYGYTF. Incomplete CDR3 DNA: TGTGCCACCAGTGATGGCGGGGACTATGGC.

This clone showed up many times. The observed sequence ends 3 residues before the CDR3 terminus, with the missing tail filled in from the germline J gene. The chain uses TRBV20-1 and TRBJ2-6; no clear D gene. CDR3 length: 11 amino acids. The V end lost 6 bases, the J end lost 3 bases, and 3 bases lay between the germline ends. From germline, CDR1 is DFQATT and CDR2 SNEGSKA (reference sequence). CDR3 sequence reads: CSAGGANVLTF. CDR3 DNA (partial): TGCAGTGCCGGTGGGGCCAACGTC.

About this clone: One end of the junction fails to match germline, which may point to a read error. Sequencing ends 3 residues short of the CDR3 end; the germline J gene provides the rest. This chain uses TRBV7-7 with TRBJ2-5, with 9 bases aligning to TRBD1. Germline CDR1 SSHAT, CDR2 FNYEAQ (reference sequence). This CDR3 has 13 amino acids. The CDR3 is CASSPDRGETQYF. The covered CDR3 bases are TGTGCTAGCAGCCCGGACAGGGGAGAGACC.

This clone was found many times. The observed sequence ends 3 residues before the CDR3 terminus, with the missing tail filled in from the germline J gene. The J gene is TRBJ2-2, the V gene TRBV5-1, with D possibly TRBD1 on 5 matching bases. The CDR3 runs to 14 residues. CDR1 SGHRS and CDR2 YFSETQ come from the germline V gene. Trimming stripped 4 bases from V and 4 bases from J, with 11 bases between. The DNA read from the CDR3 is TGCGCCAGCAGCAGCGCAGGGTCCACCGGGGAG. It is translated as CASSSAGSTGE. The CDR3 as a whole reads CASSSAGSTGELFF.

This clone was counted ten times or more. The read stops 3 residues short of the end of the CDR3; the missing end is completed from the germline J gene. The rearrangement links TRBV7-3 to TRBJ2-3; the D gene is possibly TRBD2 (6 bases). Trimming took 2 bases from V and 6 from J, leaving 12 bases between them. Germline V gene data show CDR1 as SGHTA and CDR2 as FQGTGA. This CDR3 region has 14 residues. The CDR3 DNA, read in part, is TGTGCCAGCAGCTTAGGGGACTCCCACGATACG. The encoded protein is CASSLGDSHDT. The whole CDR3 sequence reads CASSLGDSHDTQYF.

The sample holds many counts of this clone. From the germline J gene comes the end of the CDR3, since the read stops 3 residues before it. The chain links TRBV28 to TRBJ1-4; 7 nucleotides align to TRBD1. This CDR3 region has 14 residues. Germline V gene data show CDR1 as MDHEN and CDR2 as SYDVKM. The J segment lost 8 bases and the V segment lost 5 bases, leaving 8 bases of the junction unmatched. The part of the CDR3 DNA that was read is TGTGCCAGCAGTGTAGGGGGCGCTTGGGAAAAA. Residues: CASSVGGAWEK. The whole CDR3 sequence reads CASSVGGAWEKLFF.

Many counts were recorded for this clone. From the germline J gene comes the end of the CDR3, since the read stops 3 residues before it. This chain joins TRBV7-9 and TRBJ1-2; D is perhaps TRBD1 (6 bases). The CDR3 consists of 14 residues. Germline loops: CDR1 SEHNR, CDR2 FQNEAQ (reference sequence). Trimming took off 1 base at V and 6 bases at J, with 12 bases between the two ends. CDR3 residues: CASSLDRTVNGYTF. The CDR3 bases that were read are TGTGCCAGCAGCTTAGATAGGACAGTTAATGGC.

Many counts were recorded for this clone. Coverage ceases 3 residues before the CDR3 finishes, and the germline J gene fills in the end. The chain is built from TRBV2 and TRBJ2-5; possible D gene TRBD1, 5 bases. Trimming took off 11 bases at V and 1 base at J, with 8 bases between the two ends. The germline V gene has CDR1 SNHLY and CDR2 FYNNEI. The CDR3 consists of 11 residues. The CDR3 loop reads CAGTGQETQYF. The part of the CDR3 DNA that was read is TGTGCCGGTACAGGCCAAGAGACC.

This clone was found many times. The observed sequence ends 3 residues before the CDR3 terminus, with the missing tail filled in from the germline J gene. The chain joins TRBV4-1 to TRBJ2-7; no clear D. The V end was cut by 1 base, the J end by 2 bases, with 9 bases between. This CDR3 contains 14 residues. Germline CDR1 is MGHRA and CDR2 is YSYEKL. The covered CDR3 bases are TGCGCCAGCAGCCAAGGCGACAAGCCCTACGAG. Protein product: CASSQGDKPYE. The complete CDR3 sequence is CASSQGDKPYEQYF.

This clone was recorded at least ten times. The read falls 3 residues short of the CDR3 end, and the missing part is taken from the germline J gene. The chain joins TRBV12-3 or TRBV12-4 to TRBJ1-4; possibly TRBD1 for D (6 bases). This CDR3 has 15 residues. Trimming took 8 bases from V and 8 from J, leaving 21 bases between them. Here the CDR3 reads CASSLTQGTVEKLFF. The part of the CDR3 DNA that was read is TGTGCCAGCTCCCTGACACAGGGAACGGTGGAAAAA.